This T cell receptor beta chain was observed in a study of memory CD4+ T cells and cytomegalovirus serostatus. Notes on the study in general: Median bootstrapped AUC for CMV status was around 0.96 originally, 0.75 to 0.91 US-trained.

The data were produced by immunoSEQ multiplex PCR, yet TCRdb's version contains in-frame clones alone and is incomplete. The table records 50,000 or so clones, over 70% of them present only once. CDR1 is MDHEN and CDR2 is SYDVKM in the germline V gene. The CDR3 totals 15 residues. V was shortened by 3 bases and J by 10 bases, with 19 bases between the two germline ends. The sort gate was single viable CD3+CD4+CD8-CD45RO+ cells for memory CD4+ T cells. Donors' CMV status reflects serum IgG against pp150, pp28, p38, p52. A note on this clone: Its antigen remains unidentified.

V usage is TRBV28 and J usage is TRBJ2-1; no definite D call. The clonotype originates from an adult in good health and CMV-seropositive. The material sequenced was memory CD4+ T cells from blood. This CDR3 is CASSLRSHFSGEQFF. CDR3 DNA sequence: TGTGCCAGCAGTTTGCGGAGCCATTTTAGTGGCGAGCAGTTCTTC.